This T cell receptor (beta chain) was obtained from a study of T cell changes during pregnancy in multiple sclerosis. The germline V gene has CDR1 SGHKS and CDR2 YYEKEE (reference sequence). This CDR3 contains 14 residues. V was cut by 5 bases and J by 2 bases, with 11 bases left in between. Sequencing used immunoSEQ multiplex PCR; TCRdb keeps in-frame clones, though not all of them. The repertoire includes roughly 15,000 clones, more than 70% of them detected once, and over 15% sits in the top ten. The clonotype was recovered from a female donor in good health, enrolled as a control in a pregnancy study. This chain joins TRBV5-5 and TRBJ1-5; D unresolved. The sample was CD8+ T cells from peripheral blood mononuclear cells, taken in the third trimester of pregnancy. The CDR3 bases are TGTGCCAGCAGTTTCGGTCAGGGCAATCAGCCCCAGCATTTT. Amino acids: CASSFGQGNQPQHF.